This T cell receptor beta chain was profiled in a study of blood T cell repertoires in COVID-19. Study information: The United States, Italy and Spain were the sources of the acute and convalescent COVID-19 samples. Nucleic acid was either cDNA or gDNA, and it came from T cells, B-cell-depleted T cells, or PBMCs.

Clones were sequenced by immunoSEQ multiplex PCR, and TCRdb holds only the in-frame ones, with some missing. The top ten hold roughly 9% of the sample, which has about 130,000 clones, roughly four fifths seen once. V lost 3 bases and J 1 base, leaving 12 bases between the germline ends. The CDR3 contains 15 residues. Germline CDR1 is SGDLS and CDR2 is YYNGEE. The chain carries TRBV9 and TRBJ2-3; D gene ambiguous. Material: peripheral blood. The TCR originated in a man aged 35 to 55 with active or convalescent COVID-19. The CDR3, as DNA: TGTGCCAGCAGCGCCCGGTGGTATGGCACAGATACGCAGTATTTT. This codes for CASSARWYGTDTQYF.